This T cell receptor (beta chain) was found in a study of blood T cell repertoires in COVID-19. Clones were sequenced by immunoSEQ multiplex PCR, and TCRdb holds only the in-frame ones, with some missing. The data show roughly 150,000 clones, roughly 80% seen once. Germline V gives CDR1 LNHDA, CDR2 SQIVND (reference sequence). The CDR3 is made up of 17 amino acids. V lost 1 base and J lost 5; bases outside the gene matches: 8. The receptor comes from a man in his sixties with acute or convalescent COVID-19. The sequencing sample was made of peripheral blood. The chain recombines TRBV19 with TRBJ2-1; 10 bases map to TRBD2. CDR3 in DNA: TGTGCCAGTAGTATAGCGCTAGCGGGAGCTGGCGACAATGAGCAGTTCTTC. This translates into CASSIALAGAGDNEQFF.